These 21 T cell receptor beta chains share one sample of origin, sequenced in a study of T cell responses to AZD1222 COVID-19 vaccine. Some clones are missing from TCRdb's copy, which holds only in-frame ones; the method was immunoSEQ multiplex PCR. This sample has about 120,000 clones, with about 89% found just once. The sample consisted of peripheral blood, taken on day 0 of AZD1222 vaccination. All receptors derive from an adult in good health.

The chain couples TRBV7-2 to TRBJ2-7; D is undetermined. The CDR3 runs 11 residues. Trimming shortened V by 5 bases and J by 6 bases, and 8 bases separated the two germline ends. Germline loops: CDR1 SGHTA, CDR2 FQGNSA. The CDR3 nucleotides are TGTGCCAGCAGCCTCCGAAGCGAGCAGTACTTC. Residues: CASSLRSEQYF.

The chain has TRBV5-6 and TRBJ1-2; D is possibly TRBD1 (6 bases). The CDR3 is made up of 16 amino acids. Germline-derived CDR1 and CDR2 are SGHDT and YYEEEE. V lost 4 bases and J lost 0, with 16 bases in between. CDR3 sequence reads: CASSPAGARANYGYTF. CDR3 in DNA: TGTGCCAGCAGCCCAGCAGGGGCTAGAGCTAACTATGGCTACACCTTC.

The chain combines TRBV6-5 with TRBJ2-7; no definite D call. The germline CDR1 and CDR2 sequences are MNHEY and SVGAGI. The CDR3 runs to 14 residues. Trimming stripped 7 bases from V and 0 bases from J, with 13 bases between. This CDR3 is CASTTEGSSYEQYF. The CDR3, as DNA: TGTGCCAGCACCACGGAAGGCAGCTCCTACGAGCAGTACTTC.

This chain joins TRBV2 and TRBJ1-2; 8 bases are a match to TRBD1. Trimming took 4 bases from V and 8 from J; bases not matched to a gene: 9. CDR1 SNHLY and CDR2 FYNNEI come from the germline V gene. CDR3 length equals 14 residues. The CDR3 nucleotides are TGTGCCAGCAGTGTCGTGCAGGGGGCGGAGGGCTACACCTTC. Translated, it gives CASSVVQGAEGYTF.

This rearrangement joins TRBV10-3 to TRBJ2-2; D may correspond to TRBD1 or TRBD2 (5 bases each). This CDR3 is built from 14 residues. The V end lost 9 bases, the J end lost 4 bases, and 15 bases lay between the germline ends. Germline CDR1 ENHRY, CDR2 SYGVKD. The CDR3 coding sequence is TGTGCCATTCCAGGGTCTGGGAGCACCGGGGAGCTGTTTTTT. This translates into CAIPGSGSTGELFF.

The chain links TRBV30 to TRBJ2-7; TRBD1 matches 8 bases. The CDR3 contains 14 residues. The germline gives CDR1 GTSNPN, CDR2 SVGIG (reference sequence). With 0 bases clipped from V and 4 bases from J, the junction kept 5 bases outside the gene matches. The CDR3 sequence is CAWSVPGGIYEQYF. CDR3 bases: TGTGCCTGGAGTGTGCCAGGGGGCATTTACGAGCAGTACTTC.

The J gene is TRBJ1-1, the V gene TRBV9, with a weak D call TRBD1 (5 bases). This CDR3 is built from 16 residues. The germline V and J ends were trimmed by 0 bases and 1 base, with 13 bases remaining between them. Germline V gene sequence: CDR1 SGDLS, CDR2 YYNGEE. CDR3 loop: CASSVGRGATNTEAFF. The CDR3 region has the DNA TGTGCCAGCAGCGTAGGGAGGGGAGCGACGAACACTGAAGCTTTCTTT.

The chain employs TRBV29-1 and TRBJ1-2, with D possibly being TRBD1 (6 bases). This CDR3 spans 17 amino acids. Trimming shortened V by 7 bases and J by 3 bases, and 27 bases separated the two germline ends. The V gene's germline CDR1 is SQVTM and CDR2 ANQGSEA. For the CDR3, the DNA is TGCAGCGCCCTCCCCGCGGAAAGGGGGGCCGGGGACTATGGCTACACCTTC. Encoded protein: CSALPAERGAGDYGYTF.

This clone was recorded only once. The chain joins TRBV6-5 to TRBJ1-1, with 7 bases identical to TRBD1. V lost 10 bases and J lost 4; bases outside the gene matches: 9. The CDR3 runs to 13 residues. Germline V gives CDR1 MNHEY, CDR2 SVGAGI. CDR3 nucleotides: TGTGCCACCACCACAGGGGCTGCCACTGAAGCTTTCTTT. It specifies CATTTGAATEAFF.

The CDR3 reads CASSRGGGLNTEAFF. In DNA form, the CDR3 reads TGTGCCAGCAGCCGTGGAGGGGGGCTGAACACTGAAGCTTTCTTT. The chain joins TRBV7-8 to TRBJ1-1, with D tentatively TRBD1 (6 bases). Germline V gene sequence: CDR1 SGHVS, CDR2 FQNEAQ. V was shortened by 5 bases and J by 0 bases, with 13 bases between the two germline ends. This CDR3 contains 15 residues. Together with reference TRBV7-8 and TRBJ1-1, the CDR3 gives the full variable domain: GAGVSQSPRYKVAKRGQDVALRCDPISGHVSLFWYQQALGQGPEFLTYFQNEAQLDKSGLPSDRFFAERPEGSVSTLKIQRTQQEDSAVYLCASSRGGGLNTEAFFGQGTRLTVV.

In nucleotides, the CDR3 is TGTGCCAGCAGCCAAGGGCTTCATAATTCACCCCTCCACTTT. Translated, it gives CASSQGLHNSPLHF. This chain connects TRBV3-1 (or the pseudogene TRBV3-2) to TRBJ1-6; D is uncertain. This CDR3 is 14 amino acids long. V gave up 1 base and J gave up 5 bases, with 6 bases separating them. Germline assignment: CDR1 LGHDT and CDR2 YNNKEL (reference sequence).

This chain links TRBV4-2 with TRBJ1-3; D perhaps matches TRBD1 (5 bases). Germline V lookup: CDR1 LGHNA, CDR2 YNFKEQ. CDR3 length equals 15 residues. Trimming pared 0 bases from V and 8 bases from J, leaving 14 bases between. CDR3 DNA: TGTGCCAGCAGCCAAGAGGGGGACCGCGAAGACACCATATATTTT. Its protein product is CASSQEGDREDTIYF.

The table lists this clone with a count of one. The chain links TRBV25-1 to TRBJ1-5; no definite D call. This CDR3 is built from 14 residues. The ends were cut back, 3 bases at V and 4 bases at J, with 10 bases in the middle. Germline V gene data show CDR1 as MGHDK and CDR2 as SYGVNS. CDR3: CASSDQGKNQPQHF. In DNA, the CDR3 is TGTGCCAGCAGTGATCAAGGAAAAAATCAGCCCCAGCATTTT. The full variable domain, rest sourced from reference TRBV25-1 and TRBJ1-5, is EADIYQTPRYLVIGTGKKITLECSQTMGHDKMYWYQQDPGMELHLIHYSYGVNSTEKGDLSSESTVSRIRTEHFPLTLESARPSHTSQYLCASSDQGKNQPQHFGDGTRLSIL.

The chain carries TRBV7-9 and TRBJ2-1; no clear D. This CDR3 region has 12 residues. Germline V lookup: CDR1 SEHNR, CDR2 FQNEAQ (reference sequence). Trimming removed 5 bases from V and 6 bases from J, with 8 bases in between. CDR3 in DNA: TGTGCCAGCAGCGATACTTCCAATGAGCAGTTCTTC. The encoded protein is CASSDTSNEQFF.

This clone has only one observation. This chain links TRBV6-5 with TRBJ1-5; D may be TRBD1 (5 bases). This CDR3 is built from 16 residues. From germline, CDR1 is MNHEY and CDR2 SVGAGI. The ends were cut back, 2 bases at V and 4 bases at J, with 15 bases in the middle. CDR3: CASSYTRDSKNQPQHF. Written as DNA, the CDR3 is TGTGCCAGCAGTTACACCCGCGACAGTAAGAATCAGCCCCAGCATTTT.

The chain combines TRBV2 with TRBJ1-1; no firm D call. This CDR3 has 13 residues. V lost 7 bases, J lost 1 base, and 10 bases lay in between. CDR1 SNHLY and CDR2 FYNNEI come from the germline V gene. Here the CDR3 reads CASILGRNTEAFF. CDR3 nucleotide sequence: TGTGCCAGCATCCTAGGGAGGAACACTGAAGCTTTCTTT.

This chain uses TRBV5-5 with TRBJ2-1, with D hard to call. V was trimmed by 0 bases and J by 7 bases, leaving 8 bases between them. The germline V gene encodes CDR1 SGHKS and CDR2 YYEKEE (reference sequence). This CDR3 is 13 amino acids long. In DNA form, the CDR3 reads TGTGCCAGCAGCTTGGGTCCCGGGAATGAGCAGTTCTTC. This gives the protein CASSLGPGNEQFF.

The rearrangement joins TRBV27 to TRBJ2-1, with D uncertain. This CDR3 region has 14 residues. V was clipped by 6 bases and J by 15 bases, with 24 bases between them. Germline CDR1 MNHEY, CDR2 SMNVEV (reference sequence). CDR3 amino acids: CASRSTPDVTRAFF. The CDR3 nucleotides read TGTGCCAGCAGATCAACCCCGGACGTCACCCGTGCGTTCTTC.

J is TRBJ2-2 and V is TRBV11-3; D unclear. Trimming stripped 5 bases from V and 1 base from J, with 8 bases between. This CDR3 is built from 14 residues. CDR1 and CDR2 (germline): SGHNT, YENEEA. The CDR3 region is CASSPLGNTGELFF. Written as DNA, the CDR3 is TGTGCCAGCAGCCCATTAGGGAACACCGGGGAGCTGTTTTTT. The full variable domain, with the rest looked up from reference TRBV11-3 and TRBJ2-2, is EAGVVQSPRYKIIEKKQPVAFWCNPISGHNTLYWYLQNLGQGPELLIRYENEEAVDDSQLPKDRFSAERLKGVDSTLKIQPAELGDSAVYLCASSPLGNTGELFFGEGSRLTVL.

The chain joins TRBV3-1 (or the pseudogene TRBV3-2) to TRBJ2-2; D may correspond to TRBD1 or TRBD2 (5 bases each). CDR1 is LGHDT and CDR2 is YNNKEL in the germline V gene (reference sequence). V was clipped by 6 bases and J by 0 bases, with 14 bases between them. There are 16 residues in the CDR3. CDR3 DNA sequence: TGTGCCAGCAGGCAAACCGGGACGTCGAACACCGGGGAGCTGTTTTTT. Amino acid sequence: CASRQTGTSNTGELFF.

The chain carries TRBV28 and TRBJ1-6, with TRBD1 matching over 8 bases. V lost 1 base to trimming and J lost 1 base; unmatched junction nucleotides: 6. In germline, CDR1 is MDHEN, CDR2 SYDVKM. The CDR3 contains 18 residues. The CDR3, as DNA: TGTGCCAGCAGTTTATCCGACAGGGGTGCATCCTATAATTCACCCCTCCACTTT. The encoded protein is CASSLSDRGASYNSPLHF.